The 23 T cell receptor beta chains given below trace back to one sample, sequenced in a study of T cell responses to AZD1222 COVID-19 vaccine. TCRdb's table, derived via immunoSEQ multiplex PCR, lists solely in-frame clones and lacks some. Among over 95,000 clones listed, approximately 87% were seen once. The sample was peripheral blood, taken on day 0 of AZD1222 vaccination. The receptors here all came from an adult in good health.

This clone was found a few times. The CDR3 DNA follows: TGTGCCAGCAGCCAAGACGCCGGGACTGAAGCTTTCTTT. Protein sequence: CASSQDAGTEAFF. V and J are TRBV14 and TRBJ1-1; D unresolved. Trimming stripped 0 bases from V and 5 bases from J, with 7 bases between. Looked up from germline, CDR1 is SGHDN and CDR2 is FVKESK. The CDR3 runs to 13 residues.

The chain uses TRBV28 and TRBJ2-3, with D hard to call. From germline, CDR1 is MDHEN and CDR2 SYDVKM. V was clipped by 8 bases and J by 2 bases, with 8 bases between them. CDR3 size: 12 residues. CDR3 residues: CASREATDTQYF. The CDR3 bases are TGTGCCAGCCGAGAGGCCACAGATACGCAGTATTTT.

The genes are TRBV4-3 and TRBJ2-7; 10 bases are a match to TRBD2. The J segment lost 6 bases and the V segment lost 4 bases, leaving 9 bases of the junction unmatched. The CDR3 loop spans 15 amino acids. The germline V gene encodes CDR1 LGHNA and CDR2 YSLEER. The CDR3 coding sequence is TGCGCCAGCAGCCCAGTCGCTAGCGGGAGCATCGAGCAGTACTTC. Translation: CASSPVASGSIEQYF.

In this sample, this clone turned up a few times. The J gene is TRBJ2-2, the V gene TRBV27; no reliable D call. Germline CDR1 MNHEY, CDR2 SMNVEV (reference sequence). With 0 bases removed from V and 5 bases from J, the gap between germline ends came to 4 bases. The CDR3 loop spans 13 amino acids. The CDR3 reads CASSLSFTGELFF. The DNA of the CDR3 is TGTGCCAGCAGTTTATCCTTTACCGGGGAGCTGTTTTTT.

The chain combines TRBV12-5 with TRBJ2-3, with 11 bases lining up with TRBD2. Trimming removed 4 bases from V and 5 bases from J; junction bases left unmatched: 8. This CDR3 has 16 residues. Germline V gives CDR1 LGHNT, CDR2 FRNRAP. CDR3 bases: TGTGCTAGTGGTTCCCAACTAGCGGGAGAAAAAGATACGCAGTATTTT. Amino acids: CASGSQLAGEKDTQYF.

The chain links TRBV29-1 to TRBJ2-3, with D tentatively TRBD1 (5 bases). The CDR3 length is 15 residues. In germline, CDR1 is SQVTM, CDR2 ANQGSEA. Between the trimmed V and J ends, which lost 7 bases and 0 bases, there was a span of 17 bases. As DNA, the CDR3 is TGCAGCGCCATTGACAGCACCACTAGCACAGATACGCAGTATTTT. It is translated as CSAIDSTTSTDTQYF.

J is TRBJ2-2 and V is TRBV15, with 14 bases lining up with TRBD2. The V gene end was trimmed by 0 bases and the J gene end by 7 bases; junction bases not matched to a gene: 7. Germline V lookup: CDR1 LNHNV, CDR2 YYDKDF (reference sequence). The CDR3 is 18 residues long. For the CDR3, the DNA is TGTGCCACCAGCAGAGATAGGGGACTAGCGGGAGACGGCGGGGAGCTGTTTTTT. It translates to CATSRDRGLAGDGGELFF.

DNA of the CDR3: TGTGCCAGCAGTACTCCCCGGCGGCTTAGCTCCTACGAGCAGTACTTC. It translates to CASSTPRRLSSYEQYF. This sequence joins TRBV28 and TRBJ2-7; D not certain. CDR1 MDHEN and CDR2 SYDVKM come from the germline V gene. The CDR3 contains 16 residues. V lost 5 bases and J lost 0, with 17 bases in between.

The DNA of the CDR3 is TGTGCCAGCACCTCCGGGGCTAGCGGGAGGAATACGCAGTATTTT. Its translation: CASTSGASGRNTQYF. The rearrangement links TRBV13 to TRBJ2-3; the match to TRBD2 covers 11 bases. V was clipped by 7 bases and J by 7 bases; unmatched bases: 10. CDR1 and CDR2 (germline): PRHDT, FYEKMQ (reference sequence). The CDR3 consists of 15 residues.

J is TRBJ1-1 and V is TRBV4-2, with unresolved D. V lost 4 bases and J 4 bases, leaving 10 bases between the germline ends. Germline V gene sequence: CDR1 LGHNA, CDR2 YNFKEQ. This CDR3 has 13 residues. CDR3 sequence reads: CASSRTRSTEAFF. CDR3 bases: TGTGCCAGCAGCCGAACAAGGAGCACTGAAGCTTTCTTT.

This chain connects TRBV6-6 to TRBJ1-4; D is unresolved. The ends were cut back, 5 bases at V and 11 bases at J, with 9 bases in the middle. The CDR3 sequence is 11 residues long. Germline CDR1 is MNHNY and CDR2 is SVGAGI (reference sequence). The CDR3 here is CASSTRAKLFF. The DNA for the CDR3 is TGTGCCAGCAGTACGCGAGCGAAACTGTTTTTT.

The gene calls are TRBV3-1 (or the pseudogene TRBV3-2) and TRBJ1-3; D uncertain. Germline CDR1 and CDR2: LGHDT and YNNKEL (reference sequence). V lost 4 bases and J 1 base, leaving 11 bases between the germline ends. This CDR3 spans 15 amino acids. CDR3 coding DNA: TGTGCCAGCAGCCCTGGACGGATATCTGGAAACACCATATATTTT. It yields the protein CASSPGRISGNTIYF.

The chain combines TRBV3-1 (or the pseudogene TRBV3-2) with TRBJ1-1, with 11 positions matching TRBD1. Germline V CDR1 and CDR2: LGHDT, YNNKEL (reference sequence). Trimming at V came to 3 bases and at J to 3 bases, leaving 3 bases not matched to a gene. The length of the CDR3 is 15 residues. The CDR3 region is CASSQGTGGDTEAFF. The CDR3 DNA reads as TGTGCCAGCAGCCAGGGGACAGGGGGAGACACTGAAGCTTTCTTT.

This chain links TRBV27 with TRBJ1-4; the match to TRBD1 covers 9 bases. CDR3 length: 15 residues. Trimming at V came to 3 bases and at J to 5 bases, leaving 4 bases not matched to a gene. The V gene's germline CDR1 is MNHEY and CDR2 SMNVEV (reference sequence). The CDR3 reads CASSFGTGWNEKLFF. The CDR3 bases are TGTGCCAGCAGTTTCGGGACAGGGTGGAATGAAAAACTGTTTTTT. The whole variable domain, filled in from reference TRBV27 and TRBJ1-4, reads EAQVTQNPRYLITVTGKKLTVTCSQNMNHEYMSWYRQDPGLGLRQIYYSMNVEVTDKGDVPEGYKVSRKEKRNFPLILESPSPNQTSLYFCASSFGTGWNEKLFFGSGTQLSVL.

V is TRBV2 and J is TRBJ2-7; 10 nucleotides match TRBD1. Trimming took 5 bases from V and 4 from J; bases not matched to a gene: 8. The germline V gene encodes CDR1 SNHLY and CDR2 FYNNEI. This CDR3 has 15 residues. CDR3 protein: CASSSPDRGGYEQYF. For the CDR3, the DNA is TGTGCCAGCAGTTCTCCGGACAGGGGGGGGTACGAGCAGTACTTC.

V is TRBV6-2 or TRBV6-3 and J is TRBJ2-5; D is uncertain. The germline V gene encodes CDR1 MNHEY and CDR2 SVGEGT. The CDR3 totals 12 residues. Trimming left V 1 base short and J 2 bases short, with 2 bases between. The CDR3: CASSYLQETQYF. For the CDR3, the DNA is TGTGCCAGCAGTTACTTACAAGAGACCCAGTACTTC.

V is TRBV11-2 and J is TRBJ2-7, with 11 bases lining up with TRBD2. The trim removed 4 bases at V and 6 bases at J, leaving 20 bases unmatched. The V gene's germline CDR1 is SGHAT and CDR2 FQNNGV. The CDR3 loop spans 19 amino acids. CDR3 residues: CASSSIYPGTSGFRGEQYF. DNA of the CDR3: TGTGCCAGCAGCTCCATATATCCCGGGACTAGCGGTTTCAGGGGCGAGCAGTACTTC.

This sequence joins TRBV6-2 or TRBV6-3 and TRBJ2-7; no definite D call. V shed 4 bases and J shed 3 bases, with 4 bases lying between them. The CDR3 sequence is 11 residues long. The germline V gene encodes CDR1 MNHEY and CDR2 SVGEGT. CDR3 bases: TGTGCCAGCAGTTTCTACTACGAGCAGTACTTC. Amino acids: CASSFYYEQYF.

The V and J genes are TRBV24-1 and TRBJ2-2, with D perhaps given as TRBD1 or TRBD2 (5 bases each). This CDR3 has 16 amino acids. V dropped 7 bases and J dropped 1 base, with 15 bases sitting between them. Germline assignment: CDR1 KGHDR and CDR2 SFDVKD. The chain's CDR3 is CATRETGTGNTGELFF. The CDR3 bases are TGTGCCACCAGAGAAACCGGGACGGGGAACACCGGGGAGCTGTTTTTT.

This chain links TRBV24-1 with TRBJ1-4; perhaps TRBD1 as D (5 bases). V was clipped by 5 bases and J by 9 bases, with 15 bases between them. This CDR3 has 14 amino acids. Germline CDR1 KGHDR, CDR2 SFDVKD. For the CDR3, the DNA is TGTGCCACCAGTGGGGGGGGAGACGGAAAAAAACTGTTTTTT. This codes for CATSGGGDGKKLFF.

The chain couples TRBV9 to TRBJ2-1; D may correspond to TRBD1 or TRBD2 (5 bases each). The ends were cut back, 4 bases at V and 3 bases at J, with 14 bases in the middle. Germline CDR1 is SGDLS and CDR2 is YYNGEE. This CDR3 is 15 amino acids long. DNA for the CDR3: TGTGCCAGCAGCCGGGACGGATCGGACTACAATGAGCAGTTCTTC. Protein sequence: CASSRDGSDYNEQFF.

The genes are TRBV28 and TRBJ1-5, with D unresolved. The CDR3 runs 15 residues. CDR1 is MDHEN and CDR2 is SYDVKM in the germline V gene. With 4 bases removed from V and 0 bases from J, the gap between germline ends came to 10 bases. The CDR3 protein is CASSWQWGSNQPQHF. CDR3 bases: TGTGCCAGCAGTTGGCAATGGGGTAGCAATCAGCCCCAGCATTTT.

This clone has only one observation. The genes are TRBV5-1 and TRBJ1-5; a possible D gene is TRBD1 (5 bases). This CDR3 comprises 13 residues. Trimming shortened V by 2 bases and J by 6 bases, and 9 bases separated the two germline ends. Germline V gene data show CDR1 as SGHRS and CDR2 as YFSETQ. For the CDR3, the DNA is TGCGCCAGCAGCTTATCAGGGAGTCAGCCCCAGCATTTT. Its protein product is CASSLSGSQPQHF.